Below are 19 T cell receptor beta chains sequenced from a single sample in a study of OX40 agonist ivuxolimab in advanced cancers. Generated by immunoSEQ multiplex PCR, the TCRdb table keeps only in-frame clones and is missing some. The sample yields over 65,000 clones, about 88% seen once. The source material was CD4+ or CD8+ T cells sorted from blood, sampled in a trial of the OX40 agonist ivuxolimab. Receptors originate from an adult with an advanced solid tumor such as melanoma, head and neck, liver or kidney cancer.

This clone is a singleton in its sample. The CDR3 coding sequence is TGCGCCAGCAGCCCGGGGACAGGGACCTACAATGAGCAGTTCTTC. Translated: CASSPGTGTYNEQFF. The J gene is TRBJ2-1, the V gene TRBV5-1; 9 bases match TRBD1. The CDR3 length is 15 residues. CDR1 and CDR2 from the germline V gene are SGHRS and YFSETQ. Trimming at V came to 4 bases and at J to 2 bases, leaving 4 bases not matched to a gene.

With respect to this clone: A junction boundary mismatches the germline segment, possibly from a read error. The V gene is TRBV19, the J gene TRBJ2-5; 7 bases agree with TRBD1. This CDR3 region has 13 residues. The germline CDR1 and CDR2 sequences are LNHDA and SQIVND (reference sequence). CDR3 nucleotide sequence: TGTGCCAGTAGCATAGACAGGGAGCAGACCCAGTACTTC. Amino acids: CASSIDREQTQYF.

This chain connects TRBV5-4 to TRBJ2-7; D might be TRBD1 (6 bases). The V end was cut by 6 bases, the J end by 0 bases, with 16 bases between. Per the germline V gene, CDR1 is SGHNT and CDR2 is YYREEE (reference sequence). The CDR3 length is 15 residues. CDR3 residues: CASTNDRRSSYEQYF. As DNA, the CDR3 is TGTGCCAGCACCAACGACAGGAGGAGCTCCTACGAGCAGTACTTC.

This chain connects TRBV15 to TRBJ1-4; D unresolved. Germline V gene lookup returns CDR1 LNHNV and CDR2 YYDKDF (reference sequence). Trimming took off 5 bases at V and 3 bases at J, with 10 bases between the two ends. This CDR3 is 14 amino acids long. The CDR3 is CATSSNSPNEKLFF. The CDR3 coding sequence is TGTGCCACCAGCTCTAATTCTCCTAATGAAAAACTGTTTTTT.

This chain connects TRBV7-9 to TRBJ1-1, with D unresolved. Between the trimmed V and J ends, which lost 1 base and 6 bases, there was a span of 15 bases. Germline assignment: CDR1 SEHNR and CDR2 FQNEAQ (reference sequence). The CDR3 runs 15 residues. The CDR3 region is CASSLEGQVGPEAFF. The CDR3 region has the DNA TGTGCCAGCAGCTTAGAAGGCCAGGTGGGCCCTGAAGCTTTCTTT.

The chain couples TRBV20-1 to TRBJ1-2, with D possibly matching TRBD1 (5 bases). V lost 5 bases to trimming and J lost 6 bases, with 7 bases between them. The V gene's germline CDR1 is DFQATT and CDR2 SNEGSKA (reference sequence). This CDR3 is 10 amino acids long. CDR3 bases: TGCAGTGCTGGCAGGGATGGCTACACCTTC. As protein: CSAGRDGYTF.

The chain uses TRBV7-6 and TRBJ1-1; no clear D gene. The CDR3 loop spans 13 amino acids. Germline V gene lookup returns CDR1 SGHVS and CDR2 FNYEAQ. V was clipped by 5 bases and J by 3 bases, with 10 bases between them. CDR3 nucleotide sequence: TGTGCCAGCAGCCGTACGCGGGACACTGAAGCTTTCTTT. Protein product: CASSRTRDTEAFF.

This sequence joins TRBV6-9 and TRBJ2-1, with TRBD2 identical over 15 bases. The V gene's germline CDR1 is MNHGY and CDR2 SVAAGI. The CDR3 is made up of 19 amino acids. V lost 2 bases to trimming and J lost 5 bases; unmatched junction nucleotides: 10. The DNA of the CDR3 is TGTGCCAGCAGTTATGTGGGGACTAGCGGGAGGAGGGAACACAATGAGCAGTTCTTC. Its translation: CASSYVGTSGRREHNEQFF.

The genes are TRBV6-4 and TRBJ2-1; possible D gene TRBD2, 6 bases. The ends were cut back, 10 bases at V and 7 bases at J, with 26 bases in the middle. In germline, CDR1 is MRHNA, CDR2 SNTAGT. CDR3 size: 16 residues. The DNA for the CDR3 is TGTGCCACCCGGGGAATGGCCGGGACTGGGAGAAATGAGCAGTTCTTC. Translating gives CATRGMAGTGRNEQFF.

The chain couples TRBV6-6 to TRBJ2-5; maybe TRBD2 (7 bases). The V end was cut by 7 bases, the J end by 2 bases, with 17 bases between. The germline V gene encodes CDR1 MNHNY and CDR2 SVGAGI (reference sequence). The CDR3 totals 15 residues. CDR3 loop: CASTTGGAGQETQYF. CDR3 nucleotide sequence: TGTGCCAGCACCACTGGGGGGGCGGGGCAAGAGACCCAGTACTTC.

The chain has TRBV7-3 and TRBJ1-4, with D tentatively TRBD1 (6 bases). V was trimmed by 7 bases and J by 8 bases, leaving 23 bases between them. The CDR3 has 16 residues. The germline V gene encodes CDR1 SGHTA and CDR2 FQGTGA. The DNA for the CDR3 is TGTGCCAGCACCGAGACGGGACATGGGTTCGAAGAAAAACTGTTTTTT. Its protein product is CASTETGHGFEEKLFF.

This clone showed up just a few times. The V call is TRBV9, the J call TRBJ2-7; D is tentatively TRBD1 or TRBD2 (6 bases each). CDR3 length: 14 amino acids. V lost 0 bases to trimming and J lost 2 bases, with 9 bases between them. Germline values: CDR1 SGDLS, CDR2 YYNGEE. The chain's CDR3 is CASSVAGAAYEQYF. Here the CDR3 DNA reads TGTGCCAGCAGCGTAGCGGGGGCAGCCTACGAGCAGTACTTC.

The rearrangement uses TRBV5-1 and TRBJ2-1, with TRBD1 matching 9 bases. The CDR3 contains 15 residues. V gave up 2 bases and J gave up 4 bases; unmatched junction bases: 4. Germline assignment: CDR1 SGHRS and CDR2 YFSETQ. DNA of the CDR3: TGCGCCAGCAGCTTACCGGGACAGGGATACAATGAGCAGTTCTTC. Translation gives CASSLPGQGYNEQFF.

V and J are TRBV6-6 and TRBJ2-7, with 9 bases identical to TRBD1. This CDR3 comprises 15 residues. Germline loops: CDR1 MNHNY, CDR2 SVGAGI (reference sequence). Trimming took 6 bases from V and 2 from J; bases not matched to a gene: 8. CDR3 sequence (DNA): TGTGCCAGCAGCCGAGGGACAGGGCTAACCTACGAGCAGTACTTC. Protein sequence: CASSRGTGLTYEQYF.

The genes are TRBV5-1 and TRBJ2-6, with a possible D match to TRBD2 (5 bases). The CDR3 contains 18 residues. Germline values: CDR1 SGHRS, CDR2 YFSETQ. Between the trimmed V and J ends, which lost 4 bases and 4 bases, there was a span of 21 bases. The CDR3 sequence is CASSPGPARTGGANVLTF. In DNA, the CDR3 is TGCGCCAGCAGCCCCGGACCAGCCAGGACTGGAGGGGCCAACGTCCTGACTTTC.

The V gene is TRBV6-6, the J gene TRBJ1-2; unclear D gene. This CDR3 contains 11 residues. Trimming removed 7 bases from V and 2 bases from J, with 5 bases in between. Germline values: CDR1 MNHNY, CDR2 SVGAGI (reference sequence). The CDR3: CASTKNYGYTF. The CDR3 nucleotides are TGTGCCAGCACTAAAAACTATGGCTACACCTTC.

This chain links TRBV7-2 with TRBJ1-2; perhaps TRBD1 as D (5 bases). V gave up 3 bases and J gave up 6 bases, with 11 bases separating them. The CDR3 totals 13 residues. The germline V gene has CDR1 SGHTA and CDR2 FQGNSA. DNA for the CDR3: TGTGCCAGCAGCTTTCTTCGAGGGGATGGCTACACCTTC. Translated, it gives CASSFLRGDGYTF.

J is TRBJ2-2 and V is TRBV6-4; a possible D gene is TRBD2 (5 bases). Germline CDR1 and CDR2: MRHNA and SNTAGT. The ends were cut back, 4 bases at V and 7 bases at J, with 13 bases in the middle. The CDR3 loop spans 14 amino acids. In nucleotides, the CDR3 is TGTGCCAGCAGTGCCCTCGAGGGTATCGGGGAGCTGTTTTTT. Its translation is CASSALEGIGELFF.

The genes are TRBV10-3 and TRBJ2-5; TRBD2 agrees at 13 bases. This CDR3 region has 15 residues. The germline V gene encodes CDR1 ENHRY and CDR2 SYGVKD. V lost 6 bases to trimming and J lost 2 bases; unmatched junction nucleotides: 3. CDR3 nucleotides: TGTGCCATCAGGGGGACTAGCGGGGAGCAAGAGACCCAGTACTTC. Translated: CAIRGTSGEQETQYF.